This T cell receptor (beta chain) was sequenced during a study of T cell responses to AZD1222 COVID-19 vaccine. The study, taken as a whole, reports: White British donors predominated, females outnumbered males, and clonal diversity was possibly underestimated. Spike as a whole was targeted by vaccine-associated CD4 TCRs, dominant at 160-218 and 743-854. Baseline seropositives among AZD1222 recipients totaled only six or seven.

V shed 4 bases and J 3 bases; nucleotides not matched to a gene: 17. This CDR3 is 19 amino acids long. Germline V gene sequence: CDR1 SEHNR, CDR2 FQNEAQ (reference sequence). Here immunoSEQ multiplex PCR was the method, and the copy in TCRdb shows in-frame clones only, minus some. The sample yields around 150,000 clones, about 93% seen once. A remark on this clone: Antigen specificity is unknown.

This TCR was sampled from an adult in good health. The genes are TRBV7-9 and TRBJ2-1; 8 bases match TRBD1. Sample: peripheral blood, taken on day 0 of AZD1222 vaccination. The DNA of the CDR3 is TGTGCCAGCAGCTCCCCTATCCTAGGACAGGGTGCCATCTACAATGAGCAGTTCTTC. Residues: CASSSPILGQGAIYNEQFF.